This entry lists 7 T cell receptor beta chains sequenced from one sample in a study of T cells in Graves' hyperthyroidism and ophthalmopathy. RNA transcripts were the template for amplifying TCR beta CDR3 regions. When the TCR CDR3 underwent first-round RT-PCR, the HTBI primer set was used. MiXCR was run by TCRdb on the multiplex PCR reads, yielding one entry per CDR3 protein. In the table there are about half a million distinct CDR3 sequences, roughly 20% of which are singletons. The sequenced material came from blood. These receptors originate from a man in his late teens or twenties with Graves' hyperthyroidism.

This clonotype was seen only a few times. A much larger clone is a single base away; this may be a read error. The gene calls are TRBV25-1 and TRBJ1-1; D unresolved. Between the trimmed V and J ends, which lost 6 bases and 6 bases, there was a span of 11 bases. The CDR3 totals 12 residues. Germline V lookup: CDR1 MGHDK, CDR2 SYGVNS. The CDR3 DNA follows: TGTGCCAGCAGCCCTGGAGAGGCTGAAGCTTTCTTT. It is translated as CASSPGEAEAFF.

The chain has TRBV9 and TRBJ2-7, with D unresolved. This CDR3 contains 13 residues. CDR1 is SGDLS, CDR2 YYNGEE, per germline. Trimming cost V 0 bases and J 5 bases, with 9 bases left between them. The CDR3 here is CASSVDDWNEQYF. CDR3 sequence (DNA): TGTGCCAGCAGCGTAGATGATTGGAACGAGCAGTACTTC. The whole variable domain, filled in from reference TRBV9 and TRBJ2-7, reads DSGVTQTPKHLITATGQRVTLRCSPRSGDLSVYWYQQSLDQGLQFLIQYYNGEERAKGNILERFSAQQFPDLHSELNLSSLELGDSALYFCASSVDDWNEQYFGPGTRLTVT.

This clonotype was seen at least ten times. The chain is built from TRBV5-1 and TRBJ2-7; 9 bases agree with TRBD1. There are 16 residues in the CDR3. The germline V gene has CDR1 SGHRS and CDR2 YFSETQ. V shed 0 bases and J 3 bases; nucleotides not matched to a gene: 7. The CDR3: CASSLGTGTGLYEQYF. DNA of the CDR3: TGCGCCAGCAGCTTGGGGACCGGGACAGGGCTCTACGAGCAGTACTTC.

This clonotype appeared many times. A much larger clone lies one base from this, so it may be a read error. This chain's CDR3 is CASATGGQETQYF. CDR3 DNA sequence: TGTGCCAGTGCTACGGGCGGACAAGAGACCCAGTACTTC. The chain recombines TRBV19 with TRBJ2-5, with D unresolved. The CDR3 sequence is 13 residues long. Deletions cut 8 bases from V and 2 bases from J, with 12 bases between. In germline, CDR1 is LNHDA, CDR2 SQIVND (reference sequence).

This sequence joins TRBV2 and TRBJ2-7; TRBD2 matches at 7 bases. CDR3 length: 17 residues. Trimming at V came to 4 bases and at J to 0 bases, leaving 12 bases not matched to a gene. From germline, CDR1 is SNHLY and CDR2 FYNNEI. CDR3 DNA sequence: TGTGCCAGCAGTGCCCACCATTGGACTAGGGGCTCCTACGAGCAGTACTTC. Amino acids: CASSAHHWTRGSYEQYF.

This clonotype occurred many times. For the CDR3, the DNA is TGTGCCAGTACCCCAGGAGGGGGCTGGACTGAAGCTTTCTTT. Residues: CASTPGGGWTEAFF. The V gene is TRBV19, the J gene TRBJ1-1, with 7 nucleotides matching TRBD1. CDR3 length: 14 amino acids. Germline V CDR1 and CDR2: LNHDA, SQIVND (reference sequence). V dropped 7 bases and J dropped 5; count of bases not matched to a gene: 10. The whole variable domain, filled in from reference TRBV19 and TRBJ1-1, reads DGGITQSPKYLFRKEGQNVTLSCEQNLNHDAMYWYRQDPGQGLRLIYYSQIVNDFQKGDIAEGYSVSREKKESFPLTVTSAQKNPTAFYLCASTPGGGWTEAFFGQGTRLTVV.

This clonotype occurred many times. The gene calls are TRBV2 and TRBJ2-7; 7 bases are a match to TRBD1. The J segment lost 3 bases and the V segment lost 4 bases, leaving 6 bases of the junction unmatched. CDR3 length: 14 amino acids. CDR1 SNHLY and CDR2 FYNNEI come from the germline V gene. This CDR3 is CASSGTGQRYEQYF. CDR3 DNA sequence: TGTGCCAGCAGTGGGACGGGACAGCGCTACGAGCAGTACTTC.